The rows below give T cell receptor beta chains drawn from one sample of a study of cytomegalovirus exposure and HLA in healthy donors. Sequencing used immunoSEQ multiplex PCR; TCRdb keeps in-frame clones, though not all of them. Altogether roughly 66,000 clones are present, about 80% being singletons, with the ten largest covering under 6.5%. Sequences were obtained from PBMCs. Receptors were obtained from a man aged 45 to 65 in good health and CMV-seronegative. Each CDR3 is given with its conserved first and last residue.

v_call	j_call	cdr3_aa
TRBV18	TRBJ1-2	CASSSGTGAPYGYTF
TRBV6-1	TRBJ2-7	CASSGSWGGSLYHEQYF
TRBV30	TRBJ2-5	CACSTRQGVRETQYF
TRBV10-3	TRBJ2-7	CAIQTGTSSAEQYF
TRBV5-1	TRBJ2-5	CASSLRQPGLQETQYF
TRBV19	TRBJ2-7	CASSIRRDWRSSYEQYF
TRBV7-9	TRBJ2-5	CSSSRGGETQYF
TRBV7-6	TRBJ1-1	CASSLKDSTEAFF
TRBV7-6	TRBJ2-1	CASSTHRGQRNIEQFF
TRBV30	TRBJ2-7	CAWSDPGTSGRKALIFYEQYF
TRBV2	TRBJ1-5	CASSDEGANQPQHF
TRBV7-8	TRBJ1-5	CASSPQGYSNQPQHF
TRBV5-6	TRBJ1-1	CASSLGVGAFF
TRBV28	TRBJ1-1	CASSLGHTEAFF
TRBV5-6	TRBJ1-2	CASRRDSYGYTF
TRBV18	TRBJ1-1	CASSPNWNTEAFF
TRBV6-5	TRBJ1-1	CASSRATGNTEAFF
TRBV20-1	TRBJ2-7	CSARAVAQYF
TRBV9	TRBJ2-1	CASSAIVSKQFF
TRBV18	TRBJ1-1	CASSPGTSEAFF
TRBV7-2	TRBJ2-1	CASSSDASSYNEQFF
TRBV5-8	TRBJ1-5	CASIRTGNQPQHF
TRBV5-1	TRBJ2-7	CASKPQGAAAYEQYF
TRBV28	TRBJ1-2	CASSLRGKGYGYTF
TRBV6-1	TRBJ1-1	CASSESGRQGAFF
TRBV15	TRBJ1-2	CATSRDGGSYGYTF
TRBV5-1	TRBJ2-7	CASSFLGEGQGEQYF
TRBV18	TRBJ1-4	CASSRDIDEKLFF
TRBV9	TRBJ2-3	CASSPPAAGSTDTQYF
TRBV2	TRBJ1-1	CASSEDPQGGSTEAFF
TRBV5-4	TRBJ1-1	CASSYLQSQNTEAFF
TRBV6-5	TRBJ1-5	CASRPGRKSNQPQHF
TRBV5-1	TRBJ2-7	CASSQDSYEQYF